Sequencing of this T cell receptor beta chain was carried out in a study of cytomegalovirus exposure and HLA in healthy donors. This clone was counted only a few times. The PCR ran on 60 Vbeta and 13 Jbeta primers. Assay used: immunoSEQ multiplex PCR; TCRdb lists only in-frame clones, some missing. The sample records about 120,000 clones, over 70% being singletons. The source material was PBMCs. The sequence derives from a female donor in good health and CMV-seropositive.

The CDR3 here is CASSSQARFYTKLFF. CDR3 nucleotides: TGTGCCAGCAGTTCTCAGGCCCGTTTTTACACAAAACTGTTTTTT. V gene TRBV28 combines with J gene TRBJ1-4; D unresolved. The germline CDR1 and CDR2 sequences are MDHEN and SYDVKM. The CDR3 is 15 residues long. V lost 4 bases to trimming and J lost 10 bases, with 19 bases between them.